This entry describes one T cell receptor beta chain. It has no known antigen specificity. No quality values exist for individual bases; no much larger clone is one base distant. This sample was taken from a study of shared clonotypes between healthy human individuals (dated by TCRdb to the early 2020s). The study in broad terms: The cohort included a few men and a couple of women between 18 and 49 years of age. For each donor, CD4 naive and CD4 memory were each given three plates, CD8 naive was given two plates, and CD8 memory was given one plate. Blood TCR repertoires of about 5 healthy adults were deeply sequenced to estimate repertoire size and the extent of clonotype sharing between individuals. Each donor's leukapheresis produced roughly between roughly 0.85 and 9 billion PBMCs. To increase sequencing depth and limit assay-specific biases, TCR repertoire library preparation and sequencing were carried out by different laboratories using diverse techniques. Paper-wide results and their limitations: Compared with non-shared clonotypes, clonotypes shared by all four sorted-subset donors had higher generation probabilities. The genetic and exposure-history diversity represented was limited by the small number of donors. When a handful of donors were compared, the shared fraction of clonotypes was about 5% for naive CD4, roughly 3.4% for naive CD8, 2.3% for memory CD4, and 0.3% to 0.5% for memory CD8. Only blood was sampled, and tissue TCR repertoires likely differ from those in blood. Naive subsets generally had larger estimated clonotype richness than memory subsets. Incomplete sequencing was indicated by rarefaction of sorted-subset datasets, despite the large sequencing depth. Pairwise subsampling indicated that sequencing depth was expected to affect the degree of clonotype sharing among donors.

The donors were healthy, HIV-negative adults with no recently reported acute infections or vaccinations. Only Caucasian adults living in Nashville, Tennessee, USA were represented among the donors. Magnetic negative selection was used to enrich CD4+ T cells, after which naive cells were positively selected on CD45RA and the negative fraction became the memory subset. Blood was obtained by leukapheresis, after which PBMCs were separated by Ficoll-Histopaque density gradient centrifugation and cryopreserved in liquid nitrogen vapor phase. Purity and quantity of every magnetically sorted T cell population were checked by analytical flow cytometry. Each sorted fraction had its genomic DNA isolated and then quantified by UV absorbance on a Nanodrop 2000c. For this chain, trimming is 5 bases at the V end and 0 bases at the J end, and the number of junction bases without a gene match is 3. The CDR3, cysteine through phenylalanine, is 15 amino acids long. Only the CDR3 part of the read is kept: 45 bases, read in frame from the first base. CDR1 and CDR2 (MNHNS, SASEGT) derive from the germline V gene.

Using the deep immunoSEQ assay, TCR CDR3 regions were amplified from genomic DNA by multiplex PCR. Extracted genomic DNA from each cell subset was distributed evenly across all wells of several immunoSEQ 96-well plates, and each plate was treated as a replicate. For sorted subsets, about 200 ng genomic DNA, equal to tens of thousands of T cell genomes, was loaded into each replicate PCR. Purified libraries were quantified with a Qubit 3.0 fluorometer, sized on a Bioanalyzer 2100, and re-quantified with the KAPA Library Quantification kit. Every immunoSEQ 96-well plate was sequenced on a separate single-read 150-cycle Illumina NextSeq 550 flow cell. Per the authors' processing: Because only junctional sequences without quality scores were contained in the immunoSEQ output, filtering matching that applied to full-length reads could not be performed. To assign V/J genes and CDR3, sequences were annotated against IMGT germline references using PyIR, a Python wrapper for IgBLAST v1.9. Reads were filtered out if the reads had weak V/J assignments (E-value above 1e-6), no CDR3, stop codons, out-of-frame junctions, or ambiguous translated residues. V3J clonotypes were defined by identical inferred V gene, J gene, and CDR3 amino acid sequence. Percentage overlap between repertoires was computed as shared unique clonotypes divided by the size of the smaller repertoire. Repertoire richness was assessed with RTK rarefaction, the Chao1 estimator, and Recon v2.1 estimates of unobserved clonotypes. OLGA was used to compute generation probabilities for all TCRbeta clonotypes that the gDNA method yielded from a few donors. TCRdb retrieved this table from immuneACCESS and kept in-frame rearrangements only. Not all clones are present; in checked studies, unresolved V genes account for under half, and no reason is known for the remainder. From that table come the V and J calls and clone size; the DNA was used to work out D and trimming. The sample data list approximately 980,000 clones, and roughly 72% of these were observed just once. Around 1.4% of the sample comes from the top ten.

This sequence was found in a man aged 18 to 30 in good health. Sequencing input: memory CD4+ T cells sorted from blood. Reading the label with the study, this specimen's cell subset or site is: CD45RA-negative fraction. The V and J segments used are TRBV6-1 and TRBJ2-2; 7 central bases correspond to TRBD1. The CDR3 protein is CASSTQGANTGELFF. The nucleotide sequence reads as follows: TGTGCCAGCAGTACTCAGGGGGCGAACACCGGGGAGCTGTTTTTT.